These 13 T cell receptor beta chains were all obtained from the same sample, sequenced in a study of T cell responses to AZD1222 COVID-19 vaccine. Repertoires were generated with immunoSEQ multiplex PCR, while TCRdb's copy carries only in-frame clones and drops some. Of tens of thousands of clones listed, approximately 91% are singletons. The starting material was peripheral blood, obtained 28 days after the second AZD1222 dose. All receptors derive from an adult who received the AZD1222 COVID-19 vaccine.

The chain has TRBV2 and TRBJ1-5; a possible D gene is TRBD1 (5 bases). Germline CDR1 SNHLY, CDR2 FYNNEI. Trimming took 4 bases from V and 6 from J, leaving 10 bases between them. The CDR3 covers 13 residues. This CDR3 reads CASSGGAGQPQHF. The CDR3, as DNA: TGTGCCAGCAGTGGAGGGGCGGGTCAGCCCCAGCATTTT.

The rearrangement links TRBV15 to TRBJ1-1; the match to TRBD1 covers 9 bases. CDR1 and CDR2 from the germline V gene are LNHNV and YYDKDF (reference sequence). Losses at the gene ends were 0 bases for V and 2 bases for J; bases not matched to a gene: 1. The CDR3 is 15 amino acids. CDR3 coding DNA: TGTGCCACCAGCAGAGAGGACAGGGGTAACACTGAAGCTTTCTTT. This encodes CATSREDRGNTEAFF. Full variable domain (remainder filled in from reference TRBV15 and TRBJ1-1): DAMVIQNPRYQVTQFGKPVTLSCSQTLNHNVMYWYQQKSSQAPKLLFHYYDKDFNNEADTPDNFQSRRPNTSFCFLDIRSPGLGDTAMYLCATSREDRGNTEAFFGQGTRLTVV.

This clone came up a few times. This chain joins TRBV25-1 and TRBJ1-6; 7 bases line up with TRBD1. This CDR3 has 14 amino acids. Trimming took 9 bases from V and 4 from J; bases not matched to a gene: 6. The V gene's germline CDR1 is MGHDK and CDR2 SYGVNS. The CDR3 is CASWDSYYNSPLHF. In nucleotides, the CDR3 is TGTGCCAGTTGGGACAGTTATTATAATTCACCCCTCCACTTT.

The chain carries TRBV3-1 (or the pseudogene TRBV3-2) and TRBJ2-3; TRBD2 agrees at 7 bases. The germline V gene encodes CDR1 LGHDT and CDR2 YNNKEL (reference sequence). The V and J ends lost 2 bases and 1 base, in that order; junction bases with no gene match: 3. CDR3 length equals 15 residues. The CDR3 DNA is TGTGCCAGCAGCCAAAGGAGCGGGGGCACAGATACGCAGTATTTT. Protein sequence: CASSQRSGGTDTQYF.

The rearrangement joins TRBV10-3 to TRBJ1-3; 7 nucleotides match TRBD1. The CDR3 is 13 residues long. Germline V CDR1 and CDR2: ENHRY, SYGVKD. The trim removed 0 bases at V and 14 bases at J, leaving 7 bases unmatched. CDR3 in DNA: TGTGCCATCAGTGAGTCGAGGGGACAGTTCGTATATTTT. It is translated as CAISESRGQFVYF.

The chain links TRBV2 to TRBJ1-2; a possible D gene is TRBD1 (5 bases). Trimming took 3 bases from V and 4 from J, leaving 12 bases between them. Germline CDR1 reads SNHLY; CDR2 reads FYNNEI. The CDR3 is 14 amino acids. The chain's CDR3 is CASSENGGSYGYTF. CDR3 DNA sequence: TGTGCCAGCAGTGAGAATGGGGGGAGCTATGGCTACACCTTC. Using reference TRBV2 and TRBJ1-2 for the parts outside the CDR3, the full variable domain is EPEVTQTPSHQVTQMGQEVILRCVPISNHLYFYWYRQILGQKVEFLVSFYNNEISEKSEIFDDQFSVERPDGSNFTLKIRSTKLEDSAMYFCASSENGGSYGYTFGSGTRLTVV.

This clone was detected only a few times. The sample carries other DNA sequences with the same CDR3. This chain uses TRBV6-5 with TRBJ1-6; D uncertain. Germline lookup yields CDR1 MNHEY and CDR2 SVGAGI. Trimming removed 8 bases at V and 7 bases at J, with 9 bases between. This CDR3 contains 12 residues. CDR3 region: CASGRGNSPLHF. CDR3 DNA sequence: TGTGCCAGCGGGCGGGGAAATTCACCCCTCCACTTT.

This clone appeared a single time. The V call is TRBV28, the J call TRBJ2-7; a possible D gene is TRBD2 (5 bases). The CDR3 is 13 amino acids. Germline-derived CDR1 and CDR2 are MDHEN and SYDVKM. V gave up 5 bases and J gave up 3 bases, with 11 bases separating them. CDR3 loop: CASSIPGGYEQYF. The CDR3 nucleotides are TGTGCCAGCAGTATCCCTGGAGGCTACGAGCAGTACTTC.

The V gene is TRBV5-1, the J gene TRBJ2-1, with D perhaps matching TRBD2 (6 bases). The CDR3 totals 16 residues. Germline CDR1 is SGHRS and CDR2 is YFSETQ. V lost 3 bases and J lost 0, with 13 bases in between. This CDR3 is CASSSSSVYSYNEQFF. The CDR3 DNA sequence: TGCGCCAGCAGCTCTTCTAGCGTATACTCCTACAATGAGCAGTTCTTC. Full variable domain (missing parts from reference TRBV5-1 and TRBJ2-1): KAGVTQTPRYLIKTRGQQVTLSCSPISGHRSVSWYQQTPGQGLQFLFEYFSETQRNKGNFPGRFSGRQFSNSRSEMNVSTLELGDSALYLCASSSSSVYSYNEQFFGPGTRLTVL.

The chain combines TRBV24-1 with TRBJ2-7; 8 nucleotides agree with TRBD1. The CDR3 runs 13 residues. J gave up 5 bases and V 9 bases, and 8 bases lay outside the gene matches. Germline lookup yields CDR1 KGHDR and CDR2 SFDVKD. The CDR3 here is CATHGQGGNEQYF. For the CDR3, the DNA is TGTGCCACCCATGGACAGGGAGGAAACGAGCAGTACTTC.

The V gene is TRBV7-2, the J gene TRBJ2-5, with 7 bases lining up with TRBD1. V gave up 5 bases and J gave up 5 bases; unmatched junction bases: 14. This CDR3 is 16 amino acids long. CDR1 and CDR2 (germline): SGHTA, FQGNSA. This CDR3 reads CASSLMGTALGETQYF. DNA of the CDR3: TGTGCCAGCAGCCTAATGGGGACAGCCCTGGGGGAGACCCAGTACTTC.

The chain links TRBV7-9 to TRBJ2-7; perhaps TRBD1 as D (6 bases). V was pared by 0 bases and J by 4 bases, with 16 bases between. Looked up from germline, CDR1 is SEHNR and CDR2 is FQNEAQ (reference sequence). This CDR3 comprises 16 residues. CDR3: CASSLAASGGRYEQYF. The DNA of the CDR3 is TGTGCCAGCAGCTTAGCTGCGTCTGGGGGCAGGTACGAGCAGTACTTC.

This rearrangement joins TRBV6-5 to TRBJ1-1; D unresolved. Trimming cost V 7 bases and J 11 bases, with 20 bases left between them. The CDR3 has 13 residues. Germline lookup yields CDR1 MNHEY and CDR2 SVGAGI. CDR3 loop: CASTEGDRARAFF. Here the CDR3 DNA reads TGTGCCAGCACCGAAGGAGATAGAGCGCGGGCTTTCTTT.